Detailed here is one T cell receptor (beta chain). Its antigen remains unidentified. One junction end disagrees with the germline gene, perhaps due to a read error. This sample is drawn from a study of post-analysis software for immune sequencing data. Study background: Relapsing-remitting, secondary progressive and progressive-relapsing courses of multiple sclerosis were included.

Libraries were made from TCR beta cDNA, and they carried unique molecular identifiers. TCRdb re-derived calls from the PCR reads in MiXCR, one entry per CDR3 protein. Here the sample spans some 260,000 distinct CDR3 sequences, 35% to 40% being singletons. The CDR3 length is 13 residues. The V gene's germline CDR1 is SQVTM and CDR2 ANQGSEA. The study's findings and limits: About 5 TRBV segments were more frequent in patients than controls; TRBV5-6, TRBV5-1 and TRBV20-1 belonged to this group. Strong co-clustering by F measure linked samples that shared a preparation batch.

The TCR sequence derives from a girl aged 5 to 17 with multiple sclerosis. The sequenced sample consisted of blood. This chain connects TRBV29-1 to TRBJ2-1, with D possibly matching TRBD2 (6 bases). CDR3 DNA sequence: TGCCGCGTTGAGTCGGGACTTGGCAATGAGCAGTTCTTC. Protein product: CRVESGLGNEQFF.